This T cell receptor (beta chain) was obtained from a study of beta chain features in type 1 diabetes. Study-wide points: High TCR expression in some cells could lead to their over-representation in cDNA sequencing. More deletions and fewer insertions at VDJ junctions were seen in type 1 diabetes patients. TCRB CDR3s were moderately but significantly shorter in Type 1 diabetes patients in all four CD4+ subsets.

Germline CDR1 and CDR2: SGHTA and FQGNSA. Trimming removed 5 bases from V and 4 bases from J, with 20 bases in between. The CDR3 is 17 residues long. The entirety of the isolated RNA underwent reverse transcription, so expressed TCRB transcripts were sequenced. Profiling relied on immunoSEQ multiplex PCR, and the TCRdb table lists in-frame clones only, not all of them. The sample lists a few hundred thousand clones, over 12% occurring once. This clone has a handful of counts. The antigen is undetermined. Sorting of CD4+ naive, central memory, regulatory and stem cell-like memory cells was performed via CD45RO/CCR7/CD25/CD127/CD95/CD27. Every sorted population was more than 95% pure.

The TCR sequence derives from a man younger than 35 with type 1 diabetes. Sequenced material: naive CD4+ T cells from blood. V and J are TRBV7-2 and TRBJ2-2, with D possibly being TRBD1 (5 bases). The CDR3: CASSAYRESDSTGELFF. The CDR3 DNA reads TGTGCCAGCAGCGCTTACCGAGAGTCCGACAGCACCGGGGAGCTGTTTTTT. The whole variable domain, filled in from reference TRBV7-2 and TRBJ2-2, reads GAGVSQSPSNKVTEKGKDVELRCDPISGHTALYWYRQSLGQGLEFLIYFQGNSAPDKSGLPSDRFSAERTGGSVSTLTIQRTQQEDSAVYLCASSAYRESDSTGELFFGEGSRLTVL.